Sequencing of this T cell receptor beta chain was carried out in a study of blood T cell repertoires in COVID-19. Study details: PBMCs, B-cell-depleted T cells, or T cells provided the cDNA or gDNA that made up the material.

The V gene end was trimmed by 3 bases and the J gene end by 5 bases; junction bases not matched to a gene: 8. The length of the CDR3 is 17 residues. Germline CDR1 SGHRS, CDR2 YFSETQ. In the original processing: Amplification of reference gene primers provided the estimated nucleated cell counts. The protocol was immunoSEQ multiplex PCR, while the TCRdb copy is restricted to in-frame clones and leaves out a portion. V and J calls and clone size come straight from that table; D and trimming were deduced from the DNA. This sample has some 250,000 clones; nearly 90% occur once, and the top ten carry around 0.8%.

This sequence joins TRBV5-1 and TRBJ2-2; 12 nucleotides agree with TRBD2. The clonotype comes from a woman aged 25-40 years with acute or convalescent COVID-19. Sequencing was performed on peripheral blood. Written as DNA, the CDR3 is TGCGCCAGCAGCTCCAGACTAGCGGGAGTTGGGACCGGGGAGCTGTTTTTT. Translated, it gives CASSSRLAGVGTGELFF. Complete variable domain (other parts from reference TRBV5-1 and TRBJ2-2): KAGVTQTPRYLIKTRGQQVTLSCSPISGHRSVSWYQQTPGQGLQFLFEYFSETQRNKGNFPGRFSGRQFSNSRSEMNVSTLELGDSALYLCASSSRLAGVGTGELFFGEGSRLTVL.